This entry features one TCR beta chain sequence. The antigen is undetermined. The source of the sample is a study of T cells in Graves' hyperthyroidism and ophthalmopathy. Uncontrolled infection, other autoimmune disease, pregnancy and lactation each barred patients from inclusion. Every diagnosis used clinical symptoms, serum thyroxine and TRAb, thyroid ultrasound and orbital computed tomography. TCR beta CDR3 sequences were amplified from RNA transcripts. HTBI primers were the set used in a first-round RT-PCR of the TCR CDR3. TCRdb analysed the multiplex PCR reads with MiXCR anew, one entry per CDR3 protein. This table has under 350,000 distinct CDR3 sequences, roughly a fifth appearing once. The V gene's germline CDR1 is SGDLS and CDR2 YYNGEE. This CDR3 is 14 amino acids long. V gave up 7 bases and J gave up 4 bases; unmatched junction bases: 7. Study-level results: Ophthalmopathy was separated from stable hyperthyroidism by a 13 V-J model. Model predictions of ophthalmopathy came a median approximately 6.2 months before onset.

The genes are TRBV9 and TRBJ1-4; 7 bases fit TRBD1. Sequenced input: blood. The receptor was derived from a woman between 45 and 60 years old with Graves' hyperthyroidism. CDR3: CASGGTALNEKLFF. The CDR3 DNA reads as TGTGCCAGCGGCGGGACAGCACTTAATGAAAAACTGTTTTTT.